The 30 T cell receptor beta chains presented below share a single source sample, sequenced in a study of blood T cell repertoires in COVID-19. Libraries were prepared by immunoSEQ multiplex PCR; TCRdb keeps only in-frame clonotypes and omits some of them. Found here are roughly 100,000 clones, around four fifths of them singletons; the top ten hold roughly a fifth. Sequencing was carried out using peripheral blood. These receptors were collected from a woman in her sixties or seventies with acute or convalescent COVID-19.

This rearrangement joins TRBV3-1 (or the pseudogene TRBV3-2) to TRBJ2-3; TRBD2 matches 11 bases. Trimming removed 4 bases from V and 7 bases from J; junction bases left unmatched: 4. This CDR3 has 14 residues. Germline V gene lookup returns CDR1 LGHDT and CDR2 YNNKEL (reference sequence). The CDR3 DNA follows: TGTGCCAGCAGCCCTGGGACTAGCGGATATACGCAGTATTTT. Its protein product is CASSPGTSGYTQYF.

This clone was recorded at least ten times. This chain connects TRBV19 to TRBJ1-5; perhaps TRBD1 as D (5 bases). Trimming left V 4 bases short and J 5 bases short, with 18 bases between. Germline assignment: CDR1 LNHDA and CDR2 SQIVND (reference sequence). This CDR3 is built from 16 residues. CDR3 in DNA: TGTGCCAGTAGTAGACCGGGACTCATAACCTATCAGCCCCAGCATTTT. Translating gives CASSRPGLITYQPQHF.

This clone was detected only once. The chain employs TRBV24-1 and TRBJ1-2; unclear D gene. This CDR3 is 14 amino acids long. Germline CDR1 KGHDR, CDR2 SFDVKD. The germline V and J ends were trimmed by 8 bases and 0 bases, with 12 bases remaining between them. The CDR3 loop reads CATTNRVPNYGYTF. The CDR3 nucleotides read TGTGCCACCACCAACAGAGTCCCTAACTATGGCTACACCTTC.

This rearrangement joins TRBV7-2 to TRBJ2-5; a weak D match, TRBD2 (6 bases). CDR3 length: 15 residues. CDR1 and CDR2 (germline): SGHTA, FQGNSA. V was shortened by 1 base and J by 9 bases, with 18 bases between the two germline ends. CDR3 in DNA: TGTGCCAGCAGCTTAGGGAGGGAAGCGTATGGCGCCCAGTACTTC. It codes for CASSLGREAYGAQYF.

The rearrangement joins TRBV6-5 to TRBJ1-5; TRBD1 agrees at 11 bases. V gave up 6 bases and J gave up 4 bases; unmatched junction bases: 5. There are 15 residues in the CDR3. The germline V gene encodes CDR1 MNHEY and CDR2 SVGAGI. The CDR3 coding sequence is TGTGCCAGCAGCCAGGACAGGGGGCCTAATCAGCCCCAGCATTTT. Its translation: CASSQDRGPNQPQHF.

The DNA for the CDR3 is TGCGCCAGCAGCCAAGGTCGGGGGGACTACGAGCAGTACTTC. It is translated as CASSQGRGDYEQYF. The chain uses TRBV4-1 and TRBJ2-7; TRBD2 agrees at 7 bases. Germline CDR1 MGHRA, CDR2 YSYEKL. Losses at the gene ends were 1 base for V and 3 bases for J; bases not matched to a gene: 3. There are 14 residues in the CDR3.

The V and J genes are TRBV7-2 and TRBJ1-1; D is perhaps TRBD1 (5 bases). In germline, CDR1 is SGHTA, CDR2 FQGNSA. V was cut by 7 bases and J by 1 base, with 13 bases left in between. The CDR3 spans 14 residues. CDR3 protein: CASNVFRGNTEAFF. Written as DNA, the CDR3 is TGTGCCAGCAACGTATTTAGGGGGAACACTGAAGCTTTCTTT.

The chain has TRBV7-9 and TRBJ1-4; tentative D call: TRBD1 (6 bases). CDR1 and CDR2 (germline): SEHNR, FQNEAQ (reference sequence). Trimming left V 4 bases short and J 8 bases short, with 20 bases between. This CDR3 contains 16 residues. The CDR3: CASSSNGQPEEEKLFF. For the CDR3, the DNA is TGTGCCAGCAGCTCGAATGGACAGCCGGAGGAGGAAAAACTGTTTTTT.

This clone has more than one count but fewer than ten. The gene calls are TRBV7-9 and TRBJ2-2; a weak D match, TRBD1 (6 bases). Germline CDR1 is SEHNR and CDR2 is FQNEAQ (reference sequence). V was shortened by 8 bases and J by 0 bases, with 7 bases between the two germline ends. This CDR3 contains 13 residues. CDR3 sequence: CASGQPNTGELFF. CDR3 bases: TGTGCCAGCGGACAGCCGAACACCGGGGAGCTGTTTTTT.

This rearrangement joins TRBV27 to TRBJ2-7; D gene unclear. CDR1 is MNHEY and CDR2 is SMNVEV in the germline V gene (reference sequence). Trimming took 3 bases from V and 6 from J, leaving 12 bases between them. The CDR3 has 13 residues. The CDR3 DNA follows: TGTGCCAGCAGTTTTTCGCAGGAAGGCGAGCAGTACTTC. It yields the protein CASSFSQEGEQYF.

This clone was detected once. The CDR3 DNA reads TGCGCCAGCAGCCAACCCTCGGGTGTCTATGGCTACACCTTC. Translated: CASSQPSGVYGYTF. The J gene is TRBJ1-2, the V gene TRBV4-1; D not resolved. Germline lookup yields CDR1 MGHRA and CDR2 YSYEKL. With 2 bases removed from V and 4 bases from J, the gap between germline ends came to 11 bases. This CDR3 has 14 amino acids.

The chain joins TRBV29-1 to TRBJ1-2; tentatively, D is TRBD1 (6 bases). Per the germline V gene, CDR1 is SQVTM and CDR2 is ANQGSEA. This CDR3 is built from 13 residues. Trimming removed 6 bases at V and 5 bases at J, with 16 bases between. CDR3 region: CSVATGIGYGYTF. The CDR3 DNA reads as TGCAGCGTCGCCACAGGGATTGGATATGGCTACACCTTC.

The chain carries TRBV5-1 and TRBJ2-6; D is unresolved. The CDR3 extends over 16 amino acids. Germline CDR1 is SGHRS and CDR2 is YFSETQ. Trimming cost V 0 bases and J 0 bases, with 7 bases left between them. Here the CDR3 reads CASSLGLLSGANVLTF. CDR3 nucleotides: TGCGCCAGCAGCTTGGGTCTACTCTCTGGGGCCAACGTCCTGACTTTC.

J is TRBJ2-7 and V is TRBV2, with a weak D call TRBD1 (5 bases). Trimming took off 2 bases at V and 1 base at J, with 9 bases between the two ends. CDR1 is SNHLY and CDR2 is FYNNEI in the germline V gene. This CDR3 comprises 14 residues. CDR3 amino acids: CASSEYRGSYEQYF. DNA for the CDR3: TGTGCCAGCAGTGAATATAGGGGTTCCTACGAGCAGTACTTC.

This clone was observed a single time. The DNA for the CDR3 is TGTGCCAGCAGCCCCCGTGGGCCCCCCGGGGGGACCCAGTACTTC. It yields the protein CASSPRGPPGGTQYF. The chain carries TRBV7-9 and TRBJ2-5; tentatively, D is TRBD2 (6 bases). Germline CDR1 SEHNR, CDR2 FQNEAQ (reference sequence). This CDR3 is 15 amino acids long. Trimming cost V 5 bases and J 7 bases, with 20 bases left between them.

The V and J genes are TRBV10-3 and TRBJ1-2; no firm D call. Trimming cost V 2 bases and J 7 bases, with 8 bases left between them. CDR1 and CDR2 from the germline V gene are ENHRY and SYGVKD. The CDR3 runs to 12 residues. CDR3 protein: CAISETGGGYTF. In nucleotides, the CDR3 is TGTGCCATCAGTGAGACGGGAGGTGGCTACACCTTC.

The chain couples TRBV19 to TRBJ1-2; no clear D. The CDR3 consists of 12 residues. Trimming took off 7 bases at V and 8 bases at J, with 14 bases between the two ends. Germline V lookup: CDR1 LNHDA, CDR2 SQIVND (reference sequence). CDR3 nucleotides: TGTGCCAGTACAGATCGTCAGCGGGGCTACACCTTC. Translating gives CASTDRQRGYTF.

J is TRBJ2-5 and V is TRBV4-2; 9 positions match TRBD2. This CDR3 is 15 amino acids long. Looked up from germline, CDR1 is LGHNA and CDR2 is YNFKEQ. Trimming removed 3 bases from V and 3 bases from J; junction bases left unmatched: 5. The CDR3 DNA is TGTGCCAGCAGCCAGGAGCGGGGGGCCAAAGAGACCCAGTACTTC. Residues: CASSQERGAKETQYF.

The rearrangement uses TRBV6-1 and TRBJ1-3; 7 bases agree with TRBD1. The CDR3 has 17 amino acids. The germline gives CDR1 MNHNS, CDR2 SASEGT. The ends lost 0 bases at V and 3 bases at J; junction bases unmatched: 8. The CDR3 here is CASSEASGQLFGNTIYF. Written as DNA, the CDR3 is TGTGCCAGCAGTGAAGCGTCGGGACAGTTATTTGGAAACACCATATATTTT.

CDR3 DNA: TGTGCCAGCAGTTACAGGGGGCGGGCTAATTCACCCCTCCACTTT. This codes for CASSYRGRANSPLHF. The chain carries TRBV6-5 and TRBJ1-6; 7 bases line up with TRBD1. Germline lookup yields CDR1 MNHEY and CDR2 SVGAGI. The CDR3 runs to 15 residues. Trimming cost V 2 bases and J 6 bases; bases outside gene matches: 4.

The V gene is TRBV13, the J gene TRBJ1-6, with a tentative D call TRBD1 (5 bases). Germline CDR1 reads PRHDT; CDR2 reads FYEKMQ (reference sequence). V was cut by 1 base and J by 9 bases, with 13 bases left in between. This CDR3 is built from 15 residues. The CDR3 coding sequence is TGTGCCAGCAGCTTAGCGGGGGGTCTCGGTTCACCCCTCCACTTT. Residues: CASSLAGGLGSPLHF.

This chain uses TRBV7-9 with TRBJ1-1; TRBD1 is a possible D gene (5 bases). Trimming stripped 3 bases from V and 8 bases from J, with 13 bases between. Germline V CDR1 and CDR2: SEHNR, FQNEAQ (reference sequence). The CDR3 sequence is 13 residues long. The CDR3 protein is CASSFGGGEEAFF. Here the CDR3 DNA reads TGTGCCAGCAGCTTTGGTGGGGGGGAGGAAGCTTTCTTT.

This clone was observed a few times. This sequence joins TRBV18 and TRBJ1-1; TRBD1 matches at 7 bases. J was trimmed by 4 bases and V by 2 bases; bases with no gene match: 4. Germline CDR1 is KGHSH and CDR2 is LQKENI. The CDR3 sequence is 14 residues long. DNA of the CDR3: TGTGCCAGCTCACCAAAGGGGACAGCCACTGAAGCTTTCTTT. Encoded protein: CASSPKGTATEAFF.

This clone was seen only once. The chain uses TRBV5-1 and TRBJ2-3; no reliable D call. The CDR3 contains 14 residues. Germline CDR1 reads SGHRS; CDR2 reads YFSETQ. Trimming removed 4 bases at V and 6 bases at J, with 15 bases between. CDR3 coding DNA: TGCGCCAGCAGCCCCAACTCAGGAACCGATACGCAGTATTTT. This translates into CASSPNSGTDTQYF.

The chain carries TRBV28 and TRBJ2-3; D gene ambiguous. Germline values: CDR1 MDHEN, CDR2 SYDVKM. Trimming pared 11 bases from V and 0 bases from J, leaving 12 bases between. This CDR3 is built from 13 residues. The CDR3 bases are TGTGCCTCAAATCCGACTAGCACAGATACGCAGTATTTT. Amino acid sequence: CASNPTSTDTQYF.

V usage is TRBV4-1 and J usage is TRBJ2-7; 12 bases map to TRBD2. With 3 bases clipped from V and 2 bases from J, the junction kept 8 bases outside the gene matches. Germline-derived CDR1 and CDR2 are MGHRA and YSYEKL. CDR3 size: 17 residues. CDR3 loop: CASSQGTSGGPPYEQYF. The CDR3 nucleotides read TGCGCCAGCAGCCAGGGAACTAGCGGGGGGCCCCCCTACGAGCAGTACTTC.

The chain combines TRBV4-3 with TRBJ2-7; 7 bases line up with TRBD2. From germline, CDR1 is LGHNA and CDR2 YSLEER. V dropped 4 bases and J dropped 5; count of bases not matched to a gene: 5. This CDR3 is 13 amino acids long. This CDR3 is CASSPGGRNEQYF. CDR3 coding DNA: TGCGCCAGCAGCCCCGGGGGGAGGAACGAGCAGTACTTC.

Concerning this clone itself: The same CDR3 arises from other DNA sequences in this sample as well. The chain joins TRBV19 to TRBJ1-6, with a possible D match to TRBD1 (5 bases). Per germline, CDR1 LNHDA and CDR2 SQIVND (reference sequence). The CDR3 sequence is 13 residues long. V lost 6 bases and J lost 5, with 8 bases in between. The CDR3 here is CASRDIDNSPLHF. CDR3 nucleotide sequence: TGTGCCAGTAGGGACATAGATAATTCACCCCTCCACTTT.

This chain connects TRBV6-1 to TRBJ1-3; TRBD1 agrees at 10 bases. CDR3 length equals 15 residues. Germline V gene lookup returns CDR1 MNHNS and CDR2 SASEGT. The J segment lost 4 bases and the V segment lost 3 bases, leaving 3 bases of the junction unmatched. This chain's CDR3 is CASSDQTGGGNTIYF. The CDR3 nucleotides read TGTGCCAGCAGTGATCAGACAGGGGGCGGAAACACCATATATTTT.

The rearrangement uses TRBV7-2 and TRBJ2-5; 8 bases line up with TRBD2. V lost 1 base and J lost 2; bases outside the gene matches: 3. Per germline, CDR1 SGHTA and CDR2 FQGNSA. CDR3 length: 15 residues. The chain's CDR3 is CASSLGRGAQETQYF. CDR3 in DNA: TGTGCCAGCAGCTTAGGGCGGGGGGCGCAAGAGACCCAGTACTTC.